The T cell receptor beta chain described here comes from a study of CD8+CD57+ T cells in acquired aplastic anemia. For CDR3 and TCR beta VDJ profiling, genomic DNA was the template used. In TCRdb, the reads were re-called with MiXCR into one record per CDR3 protein. The data contain roughly 200,000 distinct CDR3 sequences, less than 65% of them singletons. This CDR3 is 15 amino acids long. Trimming took 0 bases from V and 4 from J; bases not matched to a gene: 3. Germline loops: CDR1 SGHRS, CDR2 YFSETQ. Patients who underwent sequencing had shown CD8+CD57+ cell expansion by flow cytometry. Patients, without exception, had severe acquired aplastic anemia. Sample share makes this clonotype large (0.1 to 1%). Antigen: not known. Points from the study as a whole: The study identified twenty-nine CD8+ CDR3 sequences shared by patients and controls.

The sequence came from a human donor with aplastic anemia. This chain joins TRBV5-1 and TRBJ2-3; 9 nucleotides align to TRBD1. Sequenced input: sorted CD4+, CD8+, or CD8+CD57+ T cells (not recorded which) from PBMCs. CDR3 loop: CASSLEQGAADTQYF. CDR3 sequence (DNA): TGCGCCAGCAGCTTGGAACAGGGGGCCGCAGATACGCAGTATTTT. Combining the CDR3 with reference TRBV5-1 and TRBJ2-3 gives the whole variable domain KAGVTQTPRYLIKTRGQQVTLSCSPISGHRSVSWYQQTPGQGLQFLFEYFSETQRNKGNFPGRFSGRQFSNSRSEMNVSTLELGDSALYLCASSLEQGAADTQYFGPGTRLTVL.